Below are 15 T cell receptor beta chains sequenced from a single sample in a study of alternative splicing in chronic myeloid leukemia remission. Libraries were built from poly-A-enriched mRNA from 1 ug total RNA. Reanalyzing the bulk RNA-seq reads, TCRdb keeps one entry per CDR3 protein, without DNA. The data show fewer than 900 distinct CDR3 sequences, 95% to 98% seen once. Time point defined: chronic-phase CML before TKI therapy (screening/day 1). Specimen: PBMCs or total blood leukocytes (not recorded which), collected at diagnosis. These receptors originate from an adult with chronic myeloid leukemia.

This chain links TRBV11-1 with TRBJ2-1; the TCRdb call, TRBD2, lacks DNA for checking. Per the germline V gene, CDR1 is SGHAT and CDR2 is FQDESV (reference sequence). The CDR3 totals 15 residues. Here the CDR3 reads CASSLLAGGMSEQFF.

This clonotype appeared once. This chain connects TRBV28 to TRBJ1-1. This CDR3 spans 15 amino acids. From germline, CDR1 is MDHEN and CDR2 SYDVKM. The chain's CDR3 is CASSPLLGLNTEAFF.

The chain employs TRBV7-9 and TRBJ1-1; the D gene TCRdb calls, TRBD1, cannot be checked with no DNA. CDR1 is SEHNR and CDR2 is FQNEAQ in the germline V gene (reference sequence). The CDR3 covers 13 residues. CDR3 residues: CASSLGQGSDAFF.

V usage is TRBV18 and J usage is TRBJ2-1. Germline values: CDR1 KGHSH, CDR2 LQKENI. The CDR3 spans 13 residues. This chain's CDR3 is CASSPGLYNEQFF.

The rearrangement uses TRBV9 and TRBJ1-1. The CDR3 consists of 15 residues. CDR1 SGDLS and CDR2 YYNGEE come from the germline V gene. CDR3 sequence reads: CASSPFGGGATEAFF. Drawing the rest from reference TRBV9 and TRBJ1-1, the complete variable domain is DSGVTQTPKHLITATGQRVTLRCSPRSGDLSVYWYQQSLDQGLQFLIQYYNGEERAKGNILERFSAQQFPDLHSELNLSSLELGDSALYFCASSPFGGGATEAFFGQGTRLTVV.

The chain recombines TRBV29-1 with TRBJ1-1. This CDR3 is built from 15 residues. The germline V gene has CDR1 SQVTM and CDR2 ANQGSEA. CDR3 sequence: CSVEEGGYGNTEAFF.

J is TRBJ1-2 and V is TRBV29-1; TCRdb's D call, TRBD1, is unchecked because there is no DNA. The CDR3 covers 12 residues. Germline V lookup: CDR1 SQVTM, CDR2 ANQGSEA. CDR3 loop: CSARTGAYGYTF.

This clonotype was seen just once. The rearrangement links TRBV18 to TRBJ2-1; there is no DNA to check the TCRdb D call of TRBD2. The CDR3 is made up of 14 amino acids. Germline assignment: CDR1 KGHSH and CDR2 LQKENI. The CDR3 region is CASSPSGGRNEQFF.

The CDR3 sequence is CASSPTGTGGWTDTQYF. V is TRBV18 and J is TRBJ2-3; the D call of TRBD1 rests on TCRdb alone, since no DNA is present to check it. Germline V CDR1 and CDR2: KGHSH, LQKENI. The CDR3 totals 17 residues. The entire variable domain, with the rest obtained from reference TRBV18 and TRBJ2-3, is as follows: NAGVMQNPRHLVRRRGQEARLRCSPMKGHSHVYWYRQLPEEGLKFMVYLQKENIIDESGMPKERFSAEFPKEGPSILRIQQVVRGDSAAYFCASSPTGTGGWTDTQYFGPGTRLTVL.

This clonotype was seen just once. This chain links TRBV19 with TRBJ2-3; TCRdb's D call, TRBD2, is unchecked because there is no DNA. This CDR3 has 13 amino acids. CDR1 and CDR2 from the germline V gene are LNHDA and SQIVND (reference sequence). CDR3 region: CASSNGPADTQYF. The full variable domain, in which reference TRBV19 and TRBJ2-3 provide the parts outside the CDR3, is DGGITQSPKYLFRKEGQNVTLSCEQNLNHDAMYWYRQDPGQGLRLIYYSQIVNDFQKGDIAEGYSVSREKKESFPLTVTSAQKNPTAFYLCASSNGPADTQYFGPGTRLTVL.

This chain joins TRBV5-8 and TRBJ2-3; the TRBD2 assignment by TCRdb is unverifiable without DNA. Germline loops: CDR1 SGHTS, CDR2 YDEGEE. The CDR3 is 15 residues long. The CDR3 reads CASSLRGGKIDTQYF.

This chain joins TRBV4-3 and TRBJ2-1. In germline, CDR1 is LGHNA, CDR2 YSLEER. The CDR3 is 16 residues long. The CDR3 sequence is CASSQVATTPYNEQFF.

J is TRBJ2-2 and V is TRBV29-1; TCRdb reports TRBD2, a call that lacks DNA to check it against. Germline loops: CDR1 SQVTM, CDR2 ANQGSEA. The CDR3 covers 16 residues. The CDR3 sequence is CSVPAGTRGNTGELFF.

This clonotype came up once. The chain uses TRBV6-5 and TRBJ2-7. CDR3 length: 13 amino acids. Germline V lookup: CDR1 MNHEY, CDR2 SVGAGI. Here the CDR3 reads CASSPTETYEQYF.

The chain is built from TRBV29-1 and TRBJ2-7; TCRdb selects TRBD2, and the lack of DNA leaves this call unchecked. Germline V gene sequence: CDR1 SQVTM, CDR2 ANQGSEA. The CDR3 has 13 amino acids. The CDR3 is CSVDAGYGYEQYF.